Below, 13 T cell receptor beta chains from the same sample are listed, as sequenced in a study of blood T cell repertoires in COVID-19 (dated by TCRdb to 2018 to 2020). Library creation used the immunoSEQ multiplex PCR assay. This immuneACCESS table, as held by TCRdb, lists in-frame sequences with V and J called but not all clones. Of the missing ones, under half trace to an unresolved V gene in checked studies; the others have no known cause. The sample table lists about 23,000 clones, around nine tenths of them with a count of one. The ten biggest clones cover under 6.5% of the sample. The source material was peripheral blood. The receptors originated from a woman older than 75 with active COVID-19.

A word on this clone: The same CDR3 also results from other DNA sequences found in this sample. This chain joins TRBV12-3 or TRBV12-4 and TRBJ2-3; no clear D. The CDR3 has 12 amino acids. V shed 5 bases and J shed 0 bases, with 3 bases lying between them. The DNA of the CDR3 is TGTGCCAGCAGTCTTAGCACAGATACGCAGTATTTT. Amino acids: CASSLSTDTQYF.

The chain recombines TRBV19 with TRBJ1-2; TRBD1 might be the D (6 bases). CDR1 and CDR2 from the germline V gene are LNHDA and SQIVND (reference sequence). There are 15 residues in the CDR3. The V end lost 6 bases, the J end lost 2 bases, and 16 bases lay between the germline ends. The DNA of the CDR3 is TGTGCCAGTAGCAGTACTCCGGGACAAAACTATGGCTACACCTTC. Translating gives CASSSTPGQNYGYTF.

This clone was found once. The chain uses TRBV20-1 and TRBJ1-1; D gene uncertain. V gave up 4 bases and J gave up 7 bases, with 10 bases separating them. This CDR3 spans 11 amino acids. In germline, CDR1 is DFQATT, CDR2 SNEGSKA (reference sequence). In DNA form, the CDR3 reads TGCAGTGCTAAGTACGGGGTTGAAGCTTTCTTT. Translation gives CSAKYGVEAFF.

The chain is built from TRBV2 and TRBJ1-1; 9 positions agree with TRBD1. The CDR3 contains 14 residues. After removal of 6 bases from V and 1 base from J, the junction contained 3 bases not matched to a gene. Per germline, CDR1 SNHLY and CDR2 FYNNEI. CDR3 region: CASSTGGSNTEAFF. CDR3 coding DNA: TGTGCCAGCAGCACAGGGGGCTCGAACACTGAAGCTTTCTTT.

The chain couples TRBV11-3 to TRBJ2-1; 12 bases line up with TRBD2. This CDR3 spans 15 amino acids. Germline lookup yields CDR1 SGHNT and CDR2 YENEEA. The trim removed 1 base at V and 10 bases at J, leaving 5 bases unmatched. The CDR3: CASSLGLAGGHEQFF. CDR3 coding DNA: TGTGCCAGCAGCTTAGGTCTAGCGGGGGGGCACGAGCAGTTCTTC.

This chain uses TRBV5-1 with TRBJ2-5, with D possibly being TRBD2 (7 bases). The V end was cut by 7 bases, the J end by 1 base, with 23 bases between. CDR1 SGHRS and CDR2 YFSETQ come from the germline V gene. The length of the CDR3 is 17 residues. The CDR3 loop reads CASRRGASEGIQETQYF. CDR3 DNA: TGCGCCAGCCGCCGGGGGGCTAGCGAGGGGATCCAAGAGACCCAGTACTTC.

The chain recombines TRBV9 with TRBJ2-3, with TRBD1 as a possible D gene (5 bases). Germline V gives CDR1 SGDLS, CDR2 YYNGEE. This CDR3 spans 13 amino acids. V lost 3 bases and J 4 bases, leaving 9 bases between the germline ends. Written as DNA, the CDR3 is TGTGCCAGCAGCGCCGAAGGGGCAGATACGCAGTATTTT. Residues: CASSAEGADTQYF.

This chain links TRBV27 with TRBJ2-7; TRBD1 matches 12 bases. Losses at the gene ends were 6 bases for V and 7 bases for J; bases not matched to a gene: 7. The length of the CDR3 is 14 residues. The germline CDR1 and CDR2 sequences are MNHEY and SMNVEV (reference sequence). The CDR3 spells CASRPRDRGREQYF. The CDR3 bases are TGTGCCAGCAGGCCCCGGGACAGGGGGCGAGAGCAGTACTTC.

As DNA, the CDR3 is TGTGCCAGTAGTATAGGGGGGACTAGCGGATGGAGTGAGCAGTACTTC. Its translation is CASSIGGTSGWSEQYF. The J gene is TRBJ2-7, the V gene TRBV19, with 11 nucleotides matching TRBD2. This CDR3 has 16 residues. CDR1 and CDR2 from the germline V gene are LNHDA and SQIVND (reference sequence). V was clipped by 1 base and J by 7 bases; unmatched bases: 9.

This clone was counted between two and nine times. The CDR3 DNA reads TGCGCCAGCAGCCTAGAACGGTGGAACACTGAAGCTTTCTTT. Translating it yields CASSLERWNTEAFF. The genes are TRBV4-1 and TRBJ1-1; D gene uncertain. Germline CDR1 MGHRA, CDR2 YSYEKL. This CDR3 is built from 14 residues. The ends were cut back, 4 bases at V and 1 base at J, with 10 bases in the middle.

V usage is TRBV29-1 and J usage is TRBJ2-7; 8 positions agree with TRBD1. The germline V gene has CDR1 SQVTM and CDR2 ANQGSEA. Trimming at V came to 7 bases and at J to 6 bases, leaving 5 bases not matched to a gene. The CDR3 is 11 amino acids. The CDR3 DNA reads TGCAGCGCTGGACAGGGTACCGAGCAGTACTTC. Translated: CSAGQGTEQYF.

V usage is TRBV9 and J usage is TRBJ2-1; D call uncertain. Germline V gives CDR1 SGDLS, CDR2 YYNGEE. V shed 0 bases and J shed 1 base, with 8 bases lying between them. There are 15 residues in the CDR3. DNA of the CDR3: TGTGCCAGCAGCGTAGAAGCAGGTTCCTACAATGAGCAGTTCTTC. Its translation: CASSVEAGSYNEQFF.

This clone was counted once. The chain joins TRBV6-6 to TRBJ2-7; maybe TRBD1 (6 bases). Trimming left V 0 bases short and J 2 bases short, with 11 bases between. Germline loops: CDR1 MNHNY, CDR2 SVGAGI (reference sequence). The CDR3 runs to 15 residues. CDR3 in DNA: TGTGCCAGCAGTTACTCCTGGGACAAGGCCTACGAGCAGTACTTC. Protein: CASSYSWDKAYEQYF.